The sequence of this TCR beta chain was determined in a study of shared clonotypes between healthy human individuals. In germline, CDR1 is MDHEN, CDR2 SYDVKM. The V and J ends lost 5 bases and 12 bases respectively, with 17 bases between them. There are 12 residues in the CDR3. Method: immunoSEQ multiplex PCR; TCRdb's copy keeps in-frame clones and lacks some. The sample holds about 2 million clones, about 94% seen once. Naive CD8 populations comprised CD45RO-negative cells positively selected for CCR7, excluding terminally differentiated effector memory CD45RA+ cells. This TCR was recovered from a man younger than 35 in good health. The sequenced sample was naive CD8+ T cells sorted from blood. The chain joins TRBV28 to TRBJ2-7; D possibly uses TRBD1 or TRBD2 (5 bases each). CDR3 region: CASSRDARGAYF. The CDR3 nucleotides are TGTGCCAGCAGTCGGGACGCTCGAGGGGCGTACTTC.